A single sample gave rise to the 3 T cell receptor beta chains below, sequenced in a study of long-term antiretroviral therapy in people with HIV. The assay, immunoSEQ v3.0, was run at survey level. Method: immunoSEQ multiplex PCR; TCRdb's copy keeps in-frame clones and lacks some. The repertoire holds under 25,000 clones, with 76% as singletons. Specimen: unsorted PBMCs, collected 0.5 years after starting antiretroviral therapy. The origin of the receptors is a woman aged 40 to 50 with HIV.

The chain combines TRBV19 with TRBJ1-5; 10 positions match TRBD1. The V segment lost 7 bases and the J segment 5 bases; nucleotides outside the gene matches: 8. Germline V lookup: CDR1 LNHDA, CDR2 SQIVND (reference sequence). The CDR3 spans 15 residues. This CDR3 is CASTATGGDHQPQHF. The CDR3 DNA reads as TGTGCCAGTACCGCGACAGGGGGCGACCATCAGCCCCAGCATTTT. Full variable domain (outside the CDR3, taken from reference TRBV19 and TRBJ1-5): DGGITQSPKYLFRKEGQNVTLSCEQNLNHDAMYWYRQDPGQGLRLIYYSQIVNDFQKGDIAEGYSVSREKKESFPLTVTSAQKNPTAFYLCASTATGGDHQPQHFGDGTRLSIL.

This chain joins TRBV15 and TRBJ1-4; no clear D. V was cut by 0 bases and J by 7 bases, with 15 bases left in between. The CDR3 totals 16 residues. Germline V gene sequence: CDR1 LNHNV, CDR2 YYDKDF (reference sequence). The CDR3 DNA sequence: TGTGCCACCAGCAGAGATAGGGAGGTTATTGGTGAAAAACTGTTTTTT. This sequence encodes CATSRDREVIGEKLFF.

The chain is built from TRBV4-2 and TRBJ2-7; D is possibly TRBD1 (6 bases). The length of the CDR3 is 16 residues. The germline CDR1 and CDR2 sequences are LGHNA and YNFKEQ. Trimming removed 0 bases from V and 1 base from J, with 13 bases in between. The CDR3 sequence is CASSQEAGDLSYEQYF. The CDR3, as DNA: TGTGCCAGCAGCCAAGAGGCAGGGGATTTATCCTACGAGCAGTACTTC.